Listed below are T cell receptor beta chains from one sample, sequenced in a study of Ad26.COV2.S vaccination and SARS-CoV-2 variants. Sequencing was performed with immunoSEQ multiplex PCR; in TCRdb, only in-frame clones are kept and a portion is missing. The sample carries approximately 400,000 clones, roughly 85% recorded once. Sample: peripheral blood, taken in a trial of Ad26.COV2.S vaccine versus placebo. These receptors were taken from a person aged 18-65 years who received the Ad26.COV2.S COVID-19 vaccine or a placebo. Each CDR3 is given with its conserved first and last residue. A D gene is named only where the DNA matches it firmly. Only some rows state a clone size, as once, few, many or a class for expanded clones.

CDR3,DNA,J,D,V,size
CASMRRVGTDTQYF,TGTGCCAGCATGAGGAGGGTAGGCACAGATACGCAGTATTTT,TRBJ2-3,-,TRBV7-9,-
CASSNRLNTEAFF,TGTGCCAGCAGTAACAGGTTGAACACTGAAGCTTTCTTT,TRBJ1-1,-,TRBV3-1/TRBV3-2,once
CASSRDSLYGYTF,TGTGCCAGCAGTCGGGACAGCCTTTATGGCTACACCTTC,TRBJ1-2,TRBD1,TRBV27,-
CSAGQGGGYTF,TGCAGTGCCGGACAGGGGGGCGGCTACACCTTC,TRBJ1-2,TRBD1,TRBV20-1,once
CASSDQGSTEAFF,TGTGCCAGCAGTGACCAGGGTAGCACTGAAGCTTTCTTT,TRBJ1-1,-,TRBV6-1,few
CATGGQGNNQPQHF,TGTGCCACAGGCGGACAGGGAAACAATCAGCCCCAGCATTTT,TRBJ1-5,TRBD1,TRBV24-1,once
CASSQERTYNSPLHF,TGCGCCAGCAGCCAAGAACGGACCTATAATTCACCCCTCCACTTT,TRBJ1-6,-,TRBV4-3,-
CASSPGPSGANVLTF,TGCGCCAGCAGCCCGGGGCCGTCTGGGGCCAACGTCCTGACTTTC,TRBJ2-6,-,TRBV4-1,-
CASSLSGRDQPQHF,TGTGCCAGCAGTCTTAGTGGTAGGGATCAGCCCCAGCATTTT,TRBJ1-5,-,TRBV6-5,few
CASSFLNTEAFF,TGTGCCAGCAGCTTCTTGAACACTGAAGCTTTCTTT,TRBJ1-1,-,TRBV7-6,-
CASKDRGSSRSGNTIYF,TGTGCCAGTAAGGACAGGGGGTCGAGTCGGTCTGGAAACACCATATATTTT,TRBJ1-3,TRBD1,TRBV19,-
CASSYFGPSYEQYF,-,TRBJ2-7,-,TRBV6-2/TRBV6-3,-
CATSDGVTEAFF,TGTGCCACCAGTGATGGGGTGACTGAAGCTTTCTTT,TRBJ1-1,-,TRBV24-1,-
CASSEGTSGPYEQYF,TGTGCCAGCAGCGAAGGGACTAGCGGGCCCTACGAGCAGTACTTC,TRBJ2-7,TRBD2,TRBV9,few
CASRARGAGTEAFF,TGTGCCAGCAGGGCCAGGGGGGCGGGCACTGAAGCTTTCTTT,TRBJ1-1,TRBD1,TRBV6-5,-
CASSWGPGQTGELFF,TGCGCCAGCAGCTGGGGGCCAGGTCAGACCGGGGAGCTGTTTTTT,TRBJ2-2,-,TRBV5-1,-
CASSAFETQYF,TGTGCCAGCAGTGCTTTCGAGACCCAGTACTTC,TRBJ2-5,-,TRBV6-2/TRBV6-3,-
CASSLRRTPYEQYF,TGTGCCAGCTCTCTCCGTCGGACTCCCTACGAGCAGTACTTC,TRBJ2-7,-,TRBV18,-
CASSQPGGTEAFF,TGTGCCAGCAGCCAACCGGGCGGGACTGAAGCTTTCTTT,TRBJ1-1,-,TRBV3-1/TRBV3-2,-
CASSMGTYKTAQYF,TGTGCCAGTAGTATGGGGACCTATAAGACGGCCCAGTACTTC,TRBJ2-5,-,TRBV19,-
CASSETVIYNEQFF,TGTGCCAGCAGTGAGACAGTAATCTACAATGAGCAGTTCTTC,TRBJ2-1,-,TRBV6-1,-
CSVRDLPNNEQFF,TGCAGCGTTCGGGACTTACCCAACAATGAGCAGTTCTTC,TRBJ2-1,-,TRBV29-1,-
CASSFVGAPYEQYF,TGTGCCAGCAGTTTTGTGGGTGCCCCCTACGAGCAGTACTTC,TRBJ2-7,-,TRBV28,-
CASLGYNEQFF,TGTGCCAGCCTTGGGTACAATGAGCAGTTCTTC,TRBJ2-1,-,TRBV12-3/TRBV12-4,-
CASSEPGQFTF,TGCGCCAGCAGTGAGCCGGGACAATTCACCTTC,TRBJ1-2,-,TRBV10-2,-
CASSLAGGYNEQFF,TGTGCCAGCAGTCTAGCGGGAGGGTACAATGAGCAGTTCTTC,TRBJ2-1,TRBD2,TRBV6-5,-
CASNTPSDTQYF,TGTGCCAGCAATACTCCCTCAGATACGCAGTATTTT,TRBJ2-3,-,TRBV14,-
CASSPVQEYEQYF,TGTGCCAGCTCACCCGTACAGGAATACGAGCAGTACTTC,TRBJ2-7,-,TRBV18,once
CASSIQGLPMHTF,TGTGCCAGTAGTATTCAGGGACTGCCGATGCACACCTTC,TRBJ1-2,-,TRBV19,-
CASSLEGAYGYTF,TGTGCCAGCAGCCTGGAAGGGGCCTATGGCTACACCTTC,TRBJ1-2,-,TRBV5-6,many
CASSYEGGDGYTF,TGTGCCAGCAGTTACGAAGGGGGGGATGGCTACACCTTC,TRBJ1-2,-,TRBV6-5,-
CASSPTPTYTEAFF,TGTGCCAGCAGCCCTACACCGACTTATACTGAAGCTTTCTTT,TRBJ1-1,-,TRBV7-2,-
CASSSITHTRNTEAFF,TGTGCCAGCAGCTCAATAACGCACACACGGAACACTGAAGCTTTCTTT,TRBJ1-1,-,TRBV11-1,-
CASSPLLRGRFNEQFF,TGCGCCAGCAGCCCCCTTTTACGGGGGCGGTTCAATGAGCAGTTCTTC,TRBJ2-1,-,TRBV4-1,-
CASSADRGGYEQYF,TGTGCCAGCAGCGCAGACAGGGGGGGATACGAGCAGTACTTC,TRBJ2-7,TRBD1,TRBV11-2,-
CARSLAARGRGSNQPQHF,TGTGCCAGAAGCTTGGCTGCCAGGGGGCGAGGTAGCAATCAGCCCCAGCATTTT,TRBJ1-5,TRBD1,TRBV5-3,-
CASSGAQGVIAGNTIYF,TGTGCCAGCAGCGGAGCCCAGGGTGTAATTGCTGGAAACACCATATATTTT,TRBJ1-3,-,TRBV9,once
CASSYGQGTSTDTQYF,TGTGCCAGTAGTTATGGACAGGGGACAAGCACAGATACGCAGTATTTT,TRBJ2-3,TRBD1,TRBV19,few
CASSWTDYGYTF,TGTGCCAGTAGTTGGACAGACTATGGCTACACCTTC,TRBJ1-2,-,TRBV19,-
CASSLDRDYGYTF,TGTGCCAGCAGCTTAGATCGAGACTATGGCTACACCTTC,TRBJ1-2,-,TRBV7-9,-
CASSLGTGWTNYGYTF,TGTGCCAGCAGCCTCGGGACAGGTTGGACTAACTATGGCTACACCTTC,TRBJ1-2,TRBD1,TRBV7-9,-
CASSDRSVGYTF,TGTGCCAGCAGCGATAGATCGGTAGGCTACACCTTC,TRBJ1-2,-,TRBV3-1/TRBV3-2,-